This T cell receptor beta chain was recorded in a study of cytomegalovirus exposure and HLA in healthy donors. Study-wide points: Presence/absence results assume similar sequencing depth per donor, which may not hold. As a later analysis revealed, most CMV-associated TCR beta chains appeared HLA-restricted.

The CDR3 loop spans 16 amino acids. V lost 2 bases, J lost 3 bases, and 6 bases stayed unmatched. Germline lookup yields CDR1 SNHLY and CDR2 FYNNEI. Remarks on this clone: Its cognate antigen is unknown.

These donors counted as nominally healthy when sampled, but unrecorded immune exposures were likely. It was with 60 Vbeta and 13 Jbeta primers that the PCR ran. Assay: immunoSEQ multiplex PCR; the TCRdb copy retains only in-frame clones and omits some. The table has 90,000 to 150,000 clones, approximately 80% seen once. The source material was PBMCs. The sequence was collected from a female donor in good health and CMV-seronegative. This sequence joins TRBV2 and TRBJ2-3; 9 bases are shared with TRBD2. The CDR3, as DNA: TGTGCCAGCAGTGAAAGAACGGGACTAGCAACAGATACGCAGTATTTT. It yields the protein CASSERTGLATDTQYF.